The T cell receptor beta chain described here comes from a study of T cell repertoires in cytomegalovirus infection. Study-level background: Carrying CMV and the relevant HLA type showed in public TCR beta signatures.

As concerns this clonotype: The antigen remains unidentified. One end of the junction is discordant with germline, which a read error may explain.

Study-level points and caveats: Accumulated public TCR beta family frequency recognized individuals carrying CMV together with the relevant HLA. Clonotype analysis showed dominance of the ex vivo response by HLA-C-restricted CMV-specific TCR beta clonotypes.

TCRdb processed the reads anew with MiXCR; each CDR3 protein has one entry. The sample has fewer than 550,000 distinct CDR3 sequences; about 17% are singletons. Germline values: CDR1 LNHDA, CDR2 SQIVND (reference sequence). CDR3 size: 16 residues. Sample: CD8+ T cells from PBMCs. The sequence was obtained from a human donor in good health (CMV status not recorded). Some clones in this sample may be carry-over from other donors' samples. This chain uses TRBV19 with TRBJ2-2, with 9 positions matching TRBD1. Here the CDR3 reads CASSTIRDRDTRELFF. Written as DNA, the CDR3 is TGTGCCAGTAGTACCATCCGGGACAGGGACACCAGGGAGCTGTTTTTT.